One and the same sample provided the 5 T cell receptor beta chains below, sequenced in a study of blood T cell repertoires in COVID-19 (dated by TCRdb to 2020 to 2021). Receptors were amplified or captured by the immunoSEQ multiplex PCR assay. TCRdb took this table from immuneACCESS and kept in-frame rearrangements with V and J called. Such tables lack part of the clones; where checked against another copy, unresolved V genes explain under half of the gap, and the rest is unexplained. The sample yields about 240,000 clones; 85% were counted once. Together, the top ten hold roughly 4.6% of the sample. The specimen was peripheral blood. These receptors came from a man aged 50 to 59 with COVID-19, enrolled during active disease.

The rearrangement uses TRBV2 and TRBJ2-6, with TRBD1 matching over 8 bases. With 2 bases clipped from V and 3 bases from J, the junction kept 3 bases outside the gene matches. Germline lookup yields CDR1 SNHLY and CDR2 FYNNEI. This CDR3 is built from 16 residues. The CDR3: CASSEQGAIGANVLTF. CDR3 coding DNA: TGTGCCAGCAGTGAACAGGGGGCGATTGGGGCCAACGTCCTGACTTTC.

V is TRBV28 and J is TRBJ1-2, with 10 bases matching TRBD1. The CDR3 has 15 residues. Trimming at V came to 10 bases and at J to 8 bases, leaving 16 bases not matched to a gene. Germline V CDR1 and CDR2: MDHEN, SYDVKM. The CDR3 coding sequence is TGTGCCATCCTCCACGGGGGACAGGGGAGAGGCGGCTACACCTTC. It translates to CAILHGGQGRGGYTF.

The chain uses TRBV6-5 and TRBJ2-1; TRBD2 might be the D (5 bases). Germline V gene sequence: CDR1 MNHEY, CDR2 SVGAGI. The CDR3 is made up of 11 amino acids. Trimming shortened V by 8 bases and J by 4 bases, and 6 bases separated the two germline ends. CDR3 protein: CASRGYNEQFF. Here the CDR3 DNA reads TGTGCCAGCCGCGGGTACAATGAGCAGTTCTTC.

This chain connects TRBV10-3 to TRBJ1-2; the D gene is possibly TRBD1 (6 bases). V lost 7 bases and J lost 3, with 15 bases in between. In germline, CDR1 is ENHRY, CDR2 SYGVKD. The CDR3 totals 14 residues. The CDR3 is CAITGDIHDYGYTF. The CDR3 coding sequence is TGTGCCATCACCGGGGACATACATGACTATGGCTACACCTTC.

The chain combines TRBV28 with TRBJ2-1; weak D call: TRBD2 (5 bases). Looked up from germline, CDR1 is MDHEN and CDR2 is SYDVKM. The CDR3 contains 13 residues. Trimming shortened V by 2 bases and J by 9 bases, and 11 bases separated the two germline ends. The CDR3 nucleotides are TGTGCCAGCAGTTTACCCGGGGTGTTTGAGCAGTTCTTC. It translates to CASSLPGVFEQFF.